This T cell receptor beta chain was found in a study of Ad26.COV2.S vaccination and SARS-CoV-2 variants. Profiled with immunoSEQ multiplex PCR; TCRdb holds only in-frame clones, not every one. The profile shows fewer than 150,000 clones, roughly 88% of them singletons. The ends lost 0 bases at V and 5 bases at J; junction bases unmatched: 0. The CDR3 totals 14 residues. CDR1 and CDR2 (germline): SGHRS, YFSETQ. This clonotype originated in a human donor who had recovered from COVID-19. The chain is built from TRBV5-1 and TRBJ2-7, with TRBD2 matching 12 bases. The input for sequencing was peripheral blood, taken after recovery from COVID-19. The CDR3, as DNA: TGCGCCAGCAGCTTGGGACTAGCGGGGGACGAGCAGTACTTC. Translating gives CASSLGLAGDEQYF. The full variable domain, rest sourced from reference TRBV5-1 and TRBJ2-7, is KAGVTQTPRYLIKTRGQQVTLSCSPISGHRSVSWYQQTPGQGLQFLFEYFSETQRNKGNFPGRFSGRQFSNSRSEMNVSTLELGDSALYLCASSLGLAGDEQYFGPGTRLTVT.